This T cell receptor beta chain was captured in a study of response to subunit inactivated influenza vaccine (dated by TCRdb to between 2017 and 2018). Study-level background: The study used deep quantitative T cell receptor repertoire profiling to track responses to a trivalent subunit inactivated influenza vaccine. General study outcomes and caveats: According to the authors, only a limited number of new T cells may be recruited by each seasonal influenza vaccination.

From the cysteine up to the phenylalanine, the CDR3 has a length of 12 residues. The sequence is cut down to CDR3 DNA, 36 bases in frame from base 1. The library relied on RT-PCR. Reads for this sample came from an Illumina HiSeq 2500. TCRdb trimmed public reads at Q25 via fastp, called clones via MiXCR and kept in-frame beta chains. One record per CDR3 amino acid sequence lists the most common genes and DNA. Here the sample has roughly 700,000 distinct CDR3 sequences; over 11% occur a single time. Of the sample, around 6.5% falls within the top ten clones. Comments on this clonotype: Its cognate antigen has yet to be identified. Base qualities are not recorded, but no much larger clone differs from it by a single base.

The chain links TRBV21-1 with TRBJ1-2. TRBV21-1 is a known pseudogene. The clonotype was recovered from a man aged 50-59 years who received an inactivated influenza vaccine. Donor details come from another sample of the same person, matched by shared clones. The starting material was PBMCs from blood, obtained 14 to 15 days before vaccination. The CDR3 protein is CASSNGSYGYTF. The DNA reads as follows: TGTGCCAGCAGCAATGGCAGCTATGGCTACACCTTC.